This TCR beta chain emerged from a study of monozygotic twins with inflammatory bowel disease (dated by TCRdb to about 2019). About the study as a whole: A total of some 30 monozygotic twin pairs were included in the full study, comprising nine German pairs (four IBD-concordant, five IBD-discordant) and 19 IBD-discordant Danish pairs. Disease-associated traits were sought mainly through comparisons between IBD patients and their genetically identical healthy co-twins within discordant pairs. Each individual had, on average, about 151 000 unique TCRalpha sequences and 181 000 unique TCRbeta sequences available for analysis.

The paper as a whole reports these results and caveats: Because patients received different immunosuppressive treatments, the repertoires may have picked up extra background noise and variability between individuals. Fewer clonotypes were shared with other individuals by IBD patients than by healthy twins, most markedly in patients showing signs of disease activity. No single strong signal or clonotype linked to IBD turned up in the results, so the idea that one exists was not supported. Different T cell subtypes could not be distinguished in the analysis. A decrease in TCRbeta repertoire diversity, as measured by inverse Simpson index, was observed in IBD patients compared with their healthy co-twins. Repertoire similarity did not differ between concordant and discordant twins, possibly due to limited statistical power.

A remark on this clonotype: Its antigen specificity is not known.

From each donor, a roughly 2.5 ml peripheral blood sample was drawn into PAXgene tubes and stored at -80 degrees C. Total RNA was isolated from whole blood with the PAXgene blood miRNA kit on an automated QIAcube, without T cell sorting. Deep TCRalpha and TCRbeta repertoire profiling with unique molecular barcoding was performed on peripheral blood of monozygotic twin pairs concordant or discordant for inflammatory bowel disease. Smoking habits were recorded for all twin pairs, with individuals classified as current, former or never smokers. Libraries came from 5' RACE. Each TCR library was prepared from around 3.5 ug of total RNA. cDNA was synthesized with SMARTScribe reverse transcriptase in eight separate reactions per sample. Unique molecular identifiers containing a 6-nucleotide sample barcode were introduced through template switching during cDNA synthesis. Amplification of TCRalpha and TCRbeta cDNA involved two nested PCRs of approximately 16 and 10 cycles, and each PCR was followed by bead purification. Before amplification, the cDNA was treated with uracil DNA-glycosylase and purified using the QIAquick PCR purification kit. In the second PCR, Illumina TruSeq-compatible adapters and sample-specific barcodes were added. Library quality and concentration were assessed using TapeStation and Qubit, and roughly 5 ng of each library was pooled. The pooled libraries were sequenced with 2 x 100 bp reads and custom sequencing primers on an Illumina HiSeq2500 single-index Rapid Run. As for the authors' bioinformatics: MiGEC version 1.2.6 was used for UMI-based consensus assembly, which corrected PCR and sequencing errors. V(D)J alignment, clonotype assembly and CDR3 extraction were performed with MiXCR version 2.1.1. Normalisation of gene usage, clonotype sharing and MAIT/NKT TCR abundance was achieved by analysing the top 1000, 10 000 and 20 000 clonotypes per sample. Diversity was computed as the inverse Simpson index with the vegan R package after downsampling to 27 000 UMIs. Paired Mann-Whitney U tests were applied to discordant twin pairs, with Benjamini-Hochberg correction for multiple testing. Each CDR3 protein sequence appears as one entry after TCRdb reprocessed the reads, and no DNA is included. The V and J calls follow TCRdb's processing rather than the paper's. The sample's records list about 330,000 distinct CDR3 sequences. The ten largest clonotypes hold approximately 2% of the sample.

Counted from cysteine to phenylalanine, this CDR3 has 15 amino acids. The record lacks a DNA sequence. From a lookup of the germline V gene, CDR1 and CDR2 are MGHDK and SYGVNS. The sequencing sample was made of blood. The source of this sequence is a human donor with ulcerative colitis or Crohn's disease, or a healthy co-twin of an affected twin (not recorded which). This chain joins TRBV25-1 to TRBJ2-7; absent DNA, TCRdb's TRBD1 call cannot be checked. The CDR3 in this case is CASSDSGTGAYEQYF.